This T cell receptor (beta chain) was observed in a study of regulatory T cells in long-lasting Graves disease. Time point here: newly diagnosed GD, antithyroid drugs for less than 3 months. With RNA extracted from PBMCs as input, the TCR library was made. This clonotype was seen at least ten times. Relying on iRepertoire HTBI primers and Arm-PCR of CDR3 regions, the team built TCR beta libraries. TCRdb passed the multiplex PCR reads through MiXCR, listing each CDR3 protein once. The data show more than 400,000 distinct CDR3 sequences, 15% to 20% seen once. Trimming cost V 3 bases and J 8 bases, with 7 bases left between them. The CDR3 spans 11 residues. Separately, the same data were catalogued under a study of T cells in Graves' hyperthyroidism and ophthalmopathy.

Specimen: peripheral blood mononuclear cells (PBMCs), collected at new diagnosis, from a patient treated with antithyroid drugs. The source is a middle-aged man with Graves disease. The rearrangement uses TRBV12-3 or TRBV12-4 and TRBJ1-1; D is ambiguous. This CDR3 reads CASSLKGEAFF. The CDR3 DNA sequence: TGTGCCAGCAGTTTGAAGGGAGAAGCTTTCTTT.